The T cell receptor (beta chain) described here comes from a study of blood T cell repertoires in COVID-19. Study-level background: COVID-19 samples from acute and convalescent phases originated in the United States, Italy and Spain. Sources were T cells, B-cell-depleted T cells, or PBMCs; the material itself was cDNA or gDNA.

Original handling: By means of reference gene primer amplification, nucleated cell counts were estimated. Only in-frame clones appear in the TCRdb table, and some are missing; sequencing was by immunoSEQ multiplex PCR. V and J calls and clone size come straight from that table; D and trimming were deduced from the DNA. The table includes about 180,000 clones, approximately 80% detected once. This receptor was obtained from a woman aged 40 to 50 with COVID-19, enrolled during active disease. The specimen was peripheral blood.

CDR3 DNA: TGTGCCAGCAGCCCCCCAGAGCGGGCCATGACCTACAATGAGCAGTTCTTC. Translating it yields CASSPPERAMTYNEQFF. V usage is TRBV7-9 and J usage is TRBJ2-1; D is perhaps TRBD2 (6 bases). The CDR3 spans 17 residues. Trimming pared 5 bases from V and 2 bases from J, leaving 19 bases between. Germline-derived CDR1 and CDR2 are SEHNR and FQNEAQ (reference sequence). Looking up the rest from reference TRBV7-9 and TRBJ2-1 gives the full variable domain: DTGVSQNPRHKITKRGQNVTFRCDPISEHNRLYWYRQTLGQGPEFLTYFQNEAQLEKSRLLSDRFSAERPKGSFSTLEIQRTEQGDSAMYLCASSPPERAMTYNEQFFGPGTRLTVL.